The 18 T cell receptor beta chains presented below share a single source sample, sequenced in a study of cytomegalovirus exposure and HLA in healthy donors. 60 Vbeta and 13 Jbeta primers were used in PCR. Clones were sequenced by immunoSEQ multiplex PCR, and TCRdb holds only the in-frame ones, with some missing. The sample has some 200,000 clones, approximately 9.5% seen once; the top ten hold over 1%. Sequencing was done on a sample of PBMCs. Source of these receptors: a woman aged 30 to 39 in good health and CMV-seropositive.

This chain uses TRBV11-3 with TRBJ2-5; 8 bases match TRBD1. Germline CDR1 reads SGHNT; CDR2 reads YENEEA. V shed 5 bases and J 4 bases; nucleotides not matched to a gene: 6. This CDR3 contains 14 residues. The CDR3 DNA follows: TGTGCCAGCAGCCAGGGGGCGAACGGAGAGACCCAGTACTTC. Protein sequence: CASSQGANGETQYF.

The rearrangement links TRBV25-1 to TRBJ1-6; D unresolved. Trimming took off 2 bases at V and 7 bases at J, with 15 bases between the two ends. The CDR3 contains 16 residues. Germline-derived CDR1 and CDR2 are MGHDK and SYGVNS. The CDR3 region is CASSEARRFGNSPLHF. CDR3 bases: TGTGCCAGCAGTGAAGCGAGAAGGTTCGGGAATTCACCCCTCCACTTT.

The V gene is TRBV11-3, the J gene TRBJ2-1; TRBD2 aligns across 10 bases. Per the germline V gene, CDR1 is SGHNT and CDR2 is YENEEA. The CDR3 length is 17 residues. V lost 1 base to trimming and J lost 0 bases; unmatched junction nucleotides: 3. DNA for the CDR3: TGTGCCAGCAGCTTAGCACTAGCGGGGCACTCCTACAATGAGCAGTTCTTC. This translates into CASSLALAGHSYNEQFF.

V is TRBV7-9 and J is TRBJ2-5; a possible D gene is TRBD2 (5 bases). This CDR3 is built from 14 residues. Germline lookup yields CDR1 SEHNR and CDR2 FQNEAQ (reference sequence). Trimming left V 4 bases short and J 4 bases short, with 13 bases between. CDR3 protein: CASSSDWDGETQYF. CDR3 in DNA: TGTGCCAGCAGCTCGGACTGGGATGGAGAGACCCAGTACTTC.

The CDR3 coding sequence is TGTGCCAGCAGTGAATCGAGAGGGAGAAAAGAAAGGGTCTACGAGCAGTACTTC. Translation: CASSESRGRKERVYEQYF. The chain recombines TRBV25-1 with TRBJ2-7, with a weak D call TRBD2 (5 bases). Trimming stripped 1 base from V and 3 bases from J, with 22 bases between. Germline assignment: CDR1 MGHDK and CDR2 SYGVNS. The CDR3 is 18 amino acids.

This clone was seen more than once but under ten times. This sequence joins TRBV2 and TRBJ1-1; D perhaps matches TRBD1 (5 bases). Deletions cut 8 bases from V and 3 bases from J, with 16 bases between. The germline V gene has CDR1 SNHLY and CDR2 FYNNEI. The CDR3 is 14 amino acids. The CDR3 bases are TGTGCCAGCCGCACAGGATCTCGGTACACTGAAGCTTTCTTT. Its protein product is CASRTGSRYTEAFF.

V is TRBV7-2 and J is TRBJ1-4, with 7 nucleotides matching TRBD1. This CDR3 is built from 15 residues. V shed 5 bases, J shed 8 bases, and the junction held 11 bases outside the gene matches. In germline, CDR1 is SGHTA, CDR2 FQGNSA. The CDR3 DNA sequence: TGTGCCAGCAGCCCGCAACAGGGGATAGGGGAAAAACTGTTTTTT. Protein sequence: CASSPQQGIGEKLFF.

This rearrangement joins TRBV12-2 to TRBJ1-3; TRBD1, the table's D call, was not compared with the DNA. TRBV12-2 counts as a pseudogene. This CDR3 is 16 amino acids long. The CDR3: CASRPQDRGSGNTIYF. CDR3 DNA sequence: TGTGCAAGTCGCCCCCAGGACAGGGGGTCTGGAAACACCATATATTTT.

This CDR3 reads CASGPGQEPDTQYF. CDR3 DNA sequence: TGTGCCAGCGGCCCGGGACAGGAGCCAGATACGCAGTATTTT. The chain uses TRBV9 and TRBJ2-3, with TRBD1 matching 8 bases. CDR1 and CDR2 from the germline V gene are SGDLS and YYNGEE. Trimming at V came to 7 bases and at J to 4 bases, leaving 8 bases not matched to a gene. The CDR3 runs to 14 residues.

The sample holds a few counts of this clone. CDR3 sequence (DNA): TGTGCCAGCAGTTTAAAAAGCGGGCAAGAGACCCAGTACTTC. Translation: CASSLKSGQETQYF. V usage is TRBV27 and J usage is TRBJ2-5, with D maybe TRBD2 (6 bases). The length of the CDR3 is 14 residues. V was shortened by 2 bases and J by 2 bases, with 9 bases between the two germline ends. The germline V gene encodes CDR1 MNHEY and CDR2 SMNVEV (reference sequence).

This clone was picked up a small number of times. The chain recombines TRBV25-1 with TRBJ2-3; tentatively, D is TRBD1 (6 bases). In germline, CDR1 is MGHDK, CDR2 SYGVNS. V lost 10 bases, J lost 0 bases, and 11 bases lay in between. The CDR3 covers 13 residues. CDR3 DNA: TGTGCCATCACGGACAGCAGCACAGATACGCAGTATTTT. It specifies CAITDSSTDTQYF. The complete variable domain, with remaining parts taken from reference TRBV25-1 and TRBJ2-3, reads EADIYQTPRYLVIGTGKKITLECSQTMGHDKMYWYQQDPGMELHLIHYSYGVNSTEKGDLSSESTVSRIRTEHFPLTLESARPSHTSQYLCAITDSSTDTQYFGPGTRLTVL.

This clone was seen a handful of times. This chain connects TRBV25-1 to TRBJ1-4; 7 positions match TRBD1. CDR1 MGHDK and CDR2 SYGVNS come from the germline V gene. The J segment lost 3 bases and the V segment lost 1 base, leaving 5 bases of the junction unmatched. The CDR3 length is 16 residues. Here the CDR3 DNA reads TGTGCCAGCAGTGAATTCGGACAGGTCTCTAATGAAAAACTGTTTTTT. The encoded protein is CASSEFGQVSNEKLFF.

This sequence joins TRBV9 and TRBJ2-2; 7 bases are shared with TRBD1. This CDR3 is 13 amino acids long. V lost 6 bases and J lost 5; bases outside the gene matches: 4. The germline CDR1 and CDR2 sequences are SGDLS and YYNGEE. The chain's CDR3 is CASKRGQTGELFF. As DNA, the CDR3 is TGTGCCAGCAAAAGGGGGCAAACCGGGGAGCTGTTTTTT.

This chain uses TRBV5-1 with TRBJ2-7; 9 bases align to TRBD2. J lost 7 bases, V lost 4 bases, and 15 bases had no gene match. The germline gives CDR1 SGHRS, CDR2 YFSETQ. The CDR3 sequence is 16 residues long. The chain's CDR3 is CASSPLTSGVRGEQYF. CDR3 DNA sequence: TGCGCCAGCAGCCCACTGACTAGCGGCGTCCGGGGTGAGCAGTACTTC. Full variable domain (rest looked up from reference TRBV5-1 and TRBJ2-7): KAGVTQTPRYLIKTRGQQVTLSCSPISGHRSVSWYQQTPGQGLQFLFEYFSETQRNKGNFPGRFSGRQFSNSRSEMNVSTLELGDSALYLCASSPLTSGVRGEQYFGPGTRLTVT.

The V and J genes are TRBV2 and TRBJ2-5; 12 nucleotides agree with TRBD2. The germline CDR1 and CDR2 sequences are SNHLY and FYNNEI. The ends lost 1 base at V and 4 bases at J; junction bases unmatched: 4. The CDR3 consists of 16 residues. For the CDR3, the DNA is TGTGCCAGCAGTGAAGGACTAGCGGGGGCCCTAGAGACCCAGTACTTC. Translation: CASSEGLAGALETQYF.

This clone was seen a handful of times. The chain is built from TRBV14 and TRBJ1-2; TRBD1 aligns across 10 bases. J was trimmed by 0 bases and V by 1 base; bases with no gene match: 2. This CDR3 contains 16 residues. Germline V gene lookup returns CDR1 SGHDN and CDR2 FVKESK. The DNA for the CDR3 is TGTGCCAGCAGCCAAGTCGGACAGGGGGCTAACTATGGCTACACCTTC. It yields the protein CASSQVGQGANYGYTF.

V usage is TRBV19 and J usage is TRBJ1-1, with TRBD1 as a possible D gene (6 bases). The CDR3 is made up of 15 amino acids. Germline CDR1 is LNHDA and CDR2 is SQIVND (reference sequence). V was pared by 5 bases and J by 4 bases, with 17 bases between. CDR3 nucleotide sequence: TGTGCCAGTAGTCTAAGGTGGGGGCGCGGCACTGAAGCTTTCTTT. Translating gives CASSLRWGRGTEAFF.

The CDR3 nucleotides read TGCAGCGCCGCGACTAGTTCGACCCAGTACTTC. Protein sequence: CSAATSSTQYF. The chain combines TRBV29-1 with TRBJ2-5; D is possibly TRBD2 (6 bases). Germline lookup yields CDR1 SQVTM and CDR2 ANQGSEA. The CDR3 contains 11 residues. V was shortened by 7 bases and J by 7 bases, with 13 bases between the two germline ends.